The 16 T cell receptor beta chains below come from one sample, sequenced in a study of T cell repertoires in cytomegalovirus infection. Their specific antigens are unknown. TCRdb passed the reads through MiXCR, listing each CDR3 protein once. In the table there are around 300,000 distinct CDR3 sequences, 25% of which are singletons. The source material was cultured PBMCs, sampled from culture after CMV antigen stimulation. These receptors originate from a human donor in good health (CMV status not recorded). Some clones in this sample may be carry-over from other donors' samples.

This clonotype was detected only a few times. The chain links TRBV27 to TRBJ1-4, with 7 nucleotides matching TRBD1. Germline CDR1 MNHEY, CDR2 SMNVEV (reference sequence). J gave up 8 bases and V 2 bases, and 8 bases lay outside the gene matches. The CDR3 is made up of 15 amino acids. CDR3 DNA: TGTGCCAGCAGTTTACGCGACAGGGTGGGAGAAAAACTGTTTTTT. Protein product: CASSLRDRVGEKLFF. Complete variable domain (other parts from reference TRBV27 and TRBJ1-4): EAQVTQNPRYLITVTGKKLTVTCSQNMNHEYMSWYRQDPGLGLRQIYYSMNVEVTDKGDVPEGYKVSRKEKRNFPLILESPSPNQTSLYFCASSLRDRVGEKLFFGSGTQLSVL.

With regard to this clonotype: One base away lies a much larger clone, so this may be a sequencing read error. The chain joins TRBV9 to TRBJ2-1, with 7 bases fitting TRBD1. CDR3 length equals 14 residues. CDR1 is SGDLS, CDR2 YYNGEE, per germline. CDR3 region: CAGSVRQGVNEQFF. CDR3 nucleotides: TGTGCCGGCAGCGTACGTCAGGGGGTAAATGAGCAGTTCTTC.

The CDR3 here is CASSTPGYYGYTF. CDR3 in DNA: TGTGCCAGTAGTACCCCAGGGTACTATGGCTACACCTTC. The chain links TRBV19 to TRBJ1-2; TRBD1 is a possible D gene (5 bases). Trimming removed 4 bases at V and 3 bases at J, with 9 bases between. Germline-derived CDR1 and CDR2 are LNHDA and SQIVND (reference sequence). This CDR3 is built from 13 residues.

V gene TRBV4-2 combines with J gene TRBJ1-3; D possibly corresponds to TRBD1 (6 bases). The CDR3 spans 16 residues. The ends were cut back, 3 bases at V and 0 bases at J, with 12 bases in the middle. Germline V CDR1 and CDR2: LGHNA, YNFKEQ. This CDR3 reads CASSQGTHLSGNTIYF. The CDR3 coding sequence is TGTGCCAGCAGCCAGGGGACACACCTCTCTGGAAACACCATATATTTT.

This clonotype has more than one count but fewer than ten. V is TRBV7-9 and J is TRBJ2-7, with D possibly matching TRBD2 (5 bases). The germline V gene has CDR1 SEHNR and CDR2 FQNEAQ (reference sequence). Trimming shortened V by 5 bases and J by 6 bases, and 26 bases separated the two germline ends. CDR3 length: 17 amino acids. The CDR3 region is CASSPSGSGLKNSEQYF. In DNA form, the CDR3 reads TGTGCCAGCAGCCCCTCCGGGTCTGGACTCAAAAACTCCGAGCAGTACTTC.

This clonotype was recorded a few times. The rearrangement joins TRBV7-6 to TRBJ1-1; possible D gene TRBD1, 5 bases. V was cut by 3 bases and J by 8 bases, with 10 bases left in between. Germline CDR1 SGHVS, CDR2 FNYEAQ. The CDR3 loop spans 12 amino acids. CDR3 coding DNA: TGTGCCAGCAGCTTGAGCAGGGTAGAAGCTTTCTTT. Translation gives CASSLSRVEAFF.

The rearrangement joins TRBV2 to TRBJ2-7; 9 bases map to TRBD2. Losses at the gene ends were 3 bases for V and 5 bases for J; bases not matched to a gene: 11. There are 16 residues in the CDR3. Germline CDR1 SNHLY, CDR2 FYNNEI. CDR3 sequence (DNA): TGTGCCAGCAGTGACAGCCTAGCGGGGTCGAGGGACGAGCAGTACTTC. Protein product: CASSDSLAGSRDEQYF.

This chain uses TRBV29-1 with TRBJ2-2; TRBD2 might be the D (5 bases). Germline V lookup: CDR1 SQVTM, CDR2 ANQGSEA. The CDR3 is 13 residues long. V was clipped by 3 bases and J by 4 bases, with 9 bases between them. The CDR3 DNA reads as TGCAGCGTTGACCCTACTAGCACCGGGGAGCTGTTTTTT. Protein: CSVDPTSTGELFF.

The chain's CDR3 is CASSPGLVGQETQYF. The CDR3, as DNA: TGTGCCAGCTCACCGGGACTAGTAGGCCAAGAGACCCAGTACTTC. The chain uses TRBV18 and TRBJ2-5; 8 positions match TRBD2. Per the germline V gene, CDR1 is KGHSH and CDR2 is LQKENI. This CDR3 has 15 residues. V lost 3 bases and J lost 1; bases outside the gene matches: 4.

The chain is built from TRBV7-2 and TRBJ2-3; D perhaps matches TRBD1 (6 bases). Germline assignment: CDR1 SGHTA and CDR2 FQGNSA. Trimming took 0 bases from V and 6 from J, leaving 13 bases between them. This CDR3 has 15 residues. CDR3 nucleotides: TGTGCCAGCAGCTTAGCGTACAGGGTACACGATACGCAGTATTTT. Protein: CASSLAYRVHDTQYF.

V and J are TRBV6-2 or TRBV6-3 and TRBJ2-7; 10 positions match TRBD2. Trimming at V came to 2 bases and at J to 3 bases, leaving 7 bases not matched to a gene. CDR1 and CDR2 (germline): MNHEY, SVGEGT. The CDR3 is 16 residues long. The CDR3, as DNA: TGTGCCAGCAGTTACGAGGGTTCTAGCGGGAGCTACGAGCAGTACGTC. As protein: CASSYEGSSGSYEQYV.

This clonotype was detected many times. The rearrangement links TRBV12-3 or TRBV12-4 to TRBJ2-1; TRBD2 might be the D (7 bases). Trimming left V 2 bases short and J 4 bases short, with 21 bases between. The CDR3 has 18 residues. CDR3 loop: CASSLTHGRGGIYNEQFF. Here the CDR3 DNA reads TGTGCCAGCAGTTTAACCCATGGCAGGGGAGGGATATACAATGAGCAGTTCTTC.

This clonotype appeared a few times. This sequence joins TRBV15 and TRBJ2-1; the D is unclear. Germline V lookup: CDR1 LNHNV, CDR2 YYDKDF (reference sequence). The CDR3 runs 13 residues. V was cut by 0 bases and J by 7 bases, with 7 bases left in between. CDR3 nucleotides: TGTGCCACCAGCAGAGATTGGGGTAATGAGCAGTTCTTC. It is translated as CATSRDWGNEQFF.

This clonotype was seen ten or more times. J is TRBJ1-2 and V is TRBV12-3 or TRBV12-4, with TRBD1 matching 8 bases. The length of the CDR3 is 13 residues. V was pared by 6 bases and J by 5 bases, with 5 bases of the junction left unmatched. The CDR3, as DNA: TGTGCCAGCAGCACTCGACAGGGGTATGGCTACACCTTC. Translation gives CASSTRQGYGYTF.

The J gene is TRBJ1-1, the V gene TRBV4-1; D possibly corresponds to TRBD1 (6 bases). This CDR3 is 15 amino acids long. Germline CDR1 and CDR2: MGHRA and YSYEKL. Trimming took 0 bases from V and 0 from J, leaving 8 bases between them. The CDR3 DNA reads as TGCGCCAGCAGCCAAGAAGGACAGATGAACACTGAAGCTTTCTTT. It encodes CASSQEGQMNTEAFF.

The rearrangement joins TRBV20-1 to TRBJ2-7; no clear D gene. The CDR3 loop spans 13 amino acids. In germline, CDR1 is DFQATT, CDR2 SNEGSKA (reference sequence). The V end lost 5 bases, the J end lost 0 bases, and 11 bases lay between the germline ends. CDR3 sequence (DNA): TGCAGTGCTCCCGGGCCCTTCTCCTACGAGCAGTACGTC. Translating gives CSAPGPFSYEQYV.